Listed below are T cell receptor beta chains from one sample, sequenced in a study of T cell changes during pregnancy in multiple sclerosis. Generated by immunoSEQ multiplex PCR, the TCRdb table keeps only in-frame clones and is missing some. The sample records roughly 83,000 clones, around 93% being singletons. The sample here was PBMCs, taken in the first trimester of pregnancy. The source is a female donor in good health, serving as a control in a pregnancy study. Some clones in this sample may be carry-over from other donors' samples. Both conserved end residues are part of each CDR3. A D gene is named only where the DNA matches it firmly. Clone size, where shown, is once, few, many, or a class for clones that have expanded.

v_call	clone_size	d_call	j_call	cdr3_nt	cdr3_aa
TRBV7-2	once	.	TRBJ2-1	TGTGCCAGCAGCCCAAGACAGGCCACCTACAATGAGCAGTTCTTC	CASSPRQATYNEQFF
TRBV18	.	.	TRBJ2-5	TGTGCCAGCTCACTCAGGGCGGAGACCCAGTACTTC	CASSLRAETQYF
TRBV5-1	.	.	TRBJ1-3	TGCGCCAGCAGCTTCGAATCCAGGGACTCTGGAAACACCATATATTTT	CASSFESRDSGNTIYF
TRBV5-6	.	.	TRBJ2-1	TGTGCCAGCAGCCCACCCTCCGGACAGACTAAACCCGAGCAGTTCTTC	CASSPPSGQTKPEQFF
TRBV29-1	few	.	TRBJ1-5	TGCAGCGCCAGGGGAGGGAGCAATCAGCCCCAGCATTTT	CSARGGSNQPQHF
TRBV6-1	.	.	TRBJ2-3	TGTGCCACGAGACAAGATACGCAGTATTTT	CATRQDTQYF
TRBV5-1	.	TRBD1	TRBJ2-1	TGCGCCAGCAGCCAGGGACAGGGGGCTAGTGAGCAGTTCTTC	CASSQGQGASEQFF
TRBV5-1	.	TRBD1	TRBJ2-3	TGCGCCAGCACAGGGGGCGCCAGCACAGATACGCAGTATTTT	CASTGGASTDTQYF
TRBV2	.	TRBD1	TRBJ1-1	TGTGCCAGCAGACACAGGGGAGTAGCGTCTGAAGCTTTCTTT	CASRHRGVASEAFF
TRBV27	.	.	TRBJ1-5	TGTGCCAGCAGTTTTGGAGCCATTCAGCCCCAGCATTTT	CASSFGAIQPQHF
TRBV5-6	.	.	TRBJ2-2	TGTGCCAGCAGCTTGCGCCAGGGAAGCGACACCGGGGAGCTGTTTTTT	CASSLRQGSDTGELFF
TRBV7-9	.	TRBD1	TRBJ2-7	TGTGCCAGCAGCTTAGACAGGGGGTCCTACGAGCAGTACTTC	CASSLDRGSYEQYF
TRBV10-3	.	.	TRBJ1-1	TGTGCCATCAGTGAGTCTTGGCAGAACACTGAAGCTTTCTTT	CAISESWQNTEAFF
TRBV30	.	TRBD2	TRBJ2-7	TGTGCCTGGAGCCAGACTAGCGGGACAGGGGAGCAGTACTTC	CAWSQTSGTGEQYF
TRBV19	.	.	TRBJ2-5	TGTGCCAGTAGTATGTCCGGGTCCTCACAGACCCAGTACTTC	CASSMSGSSQTQYF
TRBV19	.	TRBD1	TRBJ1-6	TGTGCCAGTAGTATTGGGGACAGGGAACCACCCCTCCACTTT	CASSIGDREPPLHF
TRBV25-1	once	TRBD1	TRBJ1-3	TGTGCCAGCAGCCCGACAGGGTCGAACACCATATATTTT	CASSPTGSNTIYF
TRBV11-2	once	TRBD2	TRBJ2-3	TGTGCCGGTCGGCGGGAGCCCACAGATACGCAGTATTTT	CAGRREPTDTQYF
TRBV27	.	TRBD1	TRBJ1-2	TGTGCCAGCAGTCCCAGGTCGGCAGGGGGCAATGGCTACACCTTC	CASSPRSAGGNGYTF
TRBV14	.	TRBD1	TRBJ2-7	TGTGCCAGCAGCCAAGTTGGCTGGAAACAAGACAGGGGACCCGAGCAGTACTTC	CASSQVGWKQDRGPEQYF
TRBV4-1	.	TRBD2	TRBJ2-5	TGCGCCAGCAGCCAAGGGGCTAGCGGGATACAAGAGACCCAGTACTTC	CASSQGASGIQETQYF
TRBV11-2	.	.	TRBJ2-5	TGTGCCAGCAGCTTATTACCCGGGACTCCGAGTGGAGAGACCCAGTACTTC	CASSLLPGTPSGETQYF
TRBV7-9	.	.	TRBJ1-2	TGTGCCAGCAGCTCACGGACAGACCTGAGGGGCTACACCTTC	CASSSRTDLRGYTF
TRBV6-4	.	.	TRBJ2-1	TGTGCCAGCAGTGAACAGGGAGACTACAATGAGCAGTTCTTC	CASSEQGDYNEQFF
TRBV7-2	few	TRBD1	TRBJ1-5	TGTGCCAGCAGCCGAACAGGGGGCCAGCCCCAGCATTTT	CASSRTGGQPQHF
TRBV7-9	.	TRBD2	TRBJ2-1	TGTGCCAGCAGCAGAGGACTAGCGGAAGGAAATGAGCAGTTCTTC	CASSRGLAEGNEQFF